The present T cell receptor (beta chain) was sequenced within a study of blood T cell repertoires in COVID-19. Measured with immunoSEQ multiplex PCR; TCRdb has only the in-frame clones, and not every one. Among some 390,000 clones listed, over 85% were seen once. Sequencing used PBMCs or T cells enriched from blood (not recorded which). The clonotype was recovered from a woman in her twenties or thirties who had recovered from COVID-19.

The CDR3 reads CASSRGPNTIYF. The DNA for the CDR3 is TGTGCCAGCAGCCGCGGCCCGAACACCATATATTTT. This chain joins TRBV7-2 and TRBJ1-3; D unresolved. The CDR3 runs 12 residues. The V gene lost 5 bases and the J gene lost 7 bases, with 9 bases spanning the gap. Germline V gene lookup returns CDR1 SGHTA and CDR2 FQGNSA.